This paragraph covers one T cell receptor beta chain sequence. This clone has a handful of counts. The antigen it binds to is not known. The record has no base qualities; no much larger clone is one base away. The same CDR3 can be traced to other DNA sequences in this sample. Each donor gave one peripheral blood draw, around 100 mL on average, collected into heparinised tubes. A BD FACSAria II and a panel including CD45RO, CCR7, CD25, CD127, CD95 and CD27 were used to sort naive, central memory, regulatory and stem cell-like memory CD4+ T cells. All sorted populations exceeded 95% purity. Right away, PBMCs were isolated by Lymphoprep density gradient centrifugation and were stained directly, with no culture step. So that batch effects would be minimized, each experiment stained and sorted samples in pairs, pairing one healthy donor with one patient. The sample is drawn from a study of beta chain features in type 1 diabetes listed by TCRdb under 2018. Study-wide context: Mean age, gender distribution, total cell number and subset yield did not differ between patients and healthy donors. Across all samples, roughly 110,000,000 sorted cells were examined, and cell number per subset correlated strongly with RNA yield. In the study, recently diagnosed type 1 diabetes patients and matched healthy donors were compared on the TCRB repertoires of their sorted circulating CD4+ T cell subsets. Naive and central memory subsets were obtained from all 30 or so donors, but regulatory and stem cell-like memory subsets were isolated from only 8 patients and roughly 8 healthy donors. Beyond this particular receptor, the publication reports: Naive, central memory and regulatory TCRB repertoires appeared more similar among patients than among healthy donors. At VDJ recombination sites, patients with type 1 diabetes made fewer insertions and deleted more nucleotides, a pattern implying thymic rearrangement abnormalities. A moderate but significant shortening of TCRB CDR3 length was observed in type 1 diabetes patients in all four CD4+ subsets. Because small numbers of individuals were included in the HLA sub-analyses, any influence of HLA type on TCRB rearrangement was left unresolved. PCR may preferentially amplify shorter templates, but because patient and control samples were amplified and corrected together, any resulting skew would affect both groups equally. Because cDNA was sequenced instead of genomic DNA, highly expressing activated cells could be over-represented, though the groups showed no difference in activation or CD3 levels.

There are 12 amino acids in the CDR3, from cysteine to phenylalanine inclusive. CDR3 DNA only is kept here, 36 bases in frame from base 1. CDR1 SNHLY and CDR2 FYNNEI are derived from the germline V gene. Trimming removed 6 bases from V and 5 bases from J, leaving 10 bases between the germline ends. The entire amount of isolated RNA was reverse transcribed using the High Capacity cDNA Reverse Transcription Kit, so the sequenced TCRB transcripts were expressed ones. Deep immunoSEQ sequencing was applied to naive, central memory and regulatory T cell samples, giving an average of roughly 3.3 million total reads per sample. Sorted cells were lysed in RLT buffer and RNA was extracted with DNase-treated RNeasy Micro or Mini kits, depending on cell number. To prevent cross-contamination, every cell subset was processed on its own, while patient and healthy donor samples were processed together. The immunoSEQ multiplex PCR was used to amplify TCRB sequences from cDNA, generating 87-bp fragments that spanned the CDR3 region. Sequencing of the amplicons was performed on the Illumina HiSeq platform. The authors processed their data as follows. PCR bias was corrected computationally using synthetic template baselines, and reads within Hamming distance 2 were collapsed, with unmergeable singletons discarded. Reads were aligned against IMGT so that V, D and J genes, CDR3 length and insertions or deletions at six rearrangement sites could be assigned. Clonotype counts were normalized to sorted cell number within each subset before computing true diversity and Gini coefficients with the tcR R package. The overlap coefficient, calculated on TCRB nucleotide sequences, was used to quantify repertoire sharing. Out-of-frame TCRB sequences from naive cells were analyzed to stand in for the pre-selection repertoire. TCRdb holds this immuneACCESS table with in-frame rearrangements only. Some clones are missing; in checked studies, unresolved V genes explain under half, and the rest has no known cause. V and J calls and clone size are those listed in that table; D and trimming were worked out from the DNA. Here the sample has about 280,000 clones; 15% occur a single time. Less than 0.02% of the sample goes to the ten largest clones.

The sample taken for sequencing was naive CD4+ T cells from blood. The meaning of the sample's cell subset or site label: true naive CD4+ T cells. The TCR was taken from a man aged 18-30 years with type 1 diabetes. Recombination linked TRBV2 to TRBJ2-5; a tentative D call is TRBD1 (5 bases match). The CDR3 region has the sequence CASRGQGETQYF. The nucleotide sequence is TGTGCCAGCAGGGGGCAGGGTGAGACCCAGTACTTC.